The source of this TCR beta chain is a study of cytomegalovirus exposure and HLA in healthy donors. Study outcomes and limitations: The study put 150 to 200 TCR beta chains on its list as cytomegalovirus-associated. According to a subsequent analysis, TCR clusters from the first cohort were inclined to appear together in the roughly 130 validation repertoires. Most TCR sequences were uncommon, yet certain public TCRs appeared in many donors. High specificity and sensitivity for cytomegalovirus status were reported for the classifier.

On this clone itself: Its antigen is as yet unknown.

Sequencing was performed with immunoSEQ multiplex PCR; in TCRdb, only in-frame clones are kept and a portion is missing. The sample lists roughly 120,000 clones, about 83% occurring once. V was shortened by 5 bases and J by 5 bases, with 18 bases between the two germline ends. CDR1 and CDR2 (germline): LNHNV, YYDKDF (reference sequence). This CDR3 region has 15 residues. Input material: PBMCs. The receptor comes from a young man in good health and CMV-seronegative. The chain employs TRBV15 and TRBJ1-1; the D is unclear. The CDR3 DNA reads TGTGCCACCAGCCTTGGGGAGGGCGGGAAGACTGAAGCTTTCTTT. As protein: CATSLGEGGKTEAFF.